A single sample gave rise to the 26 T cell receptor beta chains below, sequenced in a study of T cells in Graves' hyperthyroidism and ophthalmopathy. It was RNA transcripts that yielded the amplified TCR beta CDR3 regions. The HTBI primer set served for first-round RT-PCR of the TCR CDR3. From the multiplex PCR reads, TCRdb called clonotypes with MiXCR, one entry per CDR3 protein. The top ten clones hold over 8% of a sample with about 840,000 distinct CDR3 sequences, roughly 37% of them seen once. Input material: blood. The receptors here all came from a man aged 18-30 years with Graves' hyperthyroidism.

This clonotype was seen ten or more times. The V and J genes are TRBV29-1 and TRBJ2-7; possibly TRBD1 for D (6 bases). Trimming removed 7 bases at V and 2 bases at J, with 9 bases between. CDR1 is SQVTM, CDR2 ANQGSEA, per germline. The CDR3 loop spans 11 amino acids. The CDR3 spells CSAGETYEQYF. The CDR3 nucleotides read TGCAGCGCAGGGGAGACCTACGAGCAGTACTTC.

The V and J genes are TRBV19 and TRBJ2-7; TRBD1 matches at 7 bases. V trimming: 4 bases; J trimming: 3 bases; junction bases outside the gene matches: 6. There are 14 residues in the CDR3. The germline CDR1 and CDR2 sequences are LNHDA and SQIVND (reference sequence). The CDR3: CASSRDRVSYEQYF. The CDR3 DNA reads TGTGCCAGTAGTAGAGACAGGGTCAGCTACGAGCAGTACTTC.

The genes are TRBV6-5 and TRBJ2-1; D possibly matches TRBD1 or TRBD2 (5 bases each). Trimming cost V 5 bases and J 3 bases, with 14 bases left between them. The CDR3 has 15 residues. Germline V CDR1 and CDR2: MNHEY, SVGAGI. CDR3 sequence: CASSTSGTDYNEQFF. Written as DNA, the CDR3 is TGTGCCAGCAGTACCTCCGGGACCGACTACAATGAGCAGTTCTTC.

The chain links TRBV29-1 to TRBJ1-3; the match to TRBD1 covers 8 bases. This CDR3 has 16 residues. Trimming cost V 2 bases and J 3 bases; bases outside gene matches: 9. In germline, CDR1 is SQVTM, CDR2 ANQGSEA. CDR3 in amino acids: CSVEQGAGPHGNTIYF. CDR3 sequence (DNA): TGCAGCGTTGAACAGGGGGCAGGGCCTCATGGAAACACCATATATTTT.

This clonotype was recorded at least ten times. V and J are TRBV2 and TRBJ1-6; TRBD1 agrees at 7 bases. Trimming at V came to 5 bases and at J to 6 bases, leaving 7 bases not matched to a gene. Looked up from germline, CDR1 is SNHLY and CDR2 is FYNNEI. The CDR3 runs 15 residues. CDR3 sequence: CASSFNRGGNSPLHF. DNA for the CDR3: TGTGCCAGCAGTTTCAACAGGGGCGGTAATTCACCCCTCCACTTT. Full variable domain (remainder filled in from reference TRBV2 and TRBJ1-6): EPEVTQTPSHQVTQMGQEVILRCVPISNHLYFYWYRQILGQKVEFLVSFYNNEISEKSEIFDDQFSVERPDGSNFTLKIRSTKLEDSAMYFCASSFNRGGNSPLHFGNGTRLTVT.

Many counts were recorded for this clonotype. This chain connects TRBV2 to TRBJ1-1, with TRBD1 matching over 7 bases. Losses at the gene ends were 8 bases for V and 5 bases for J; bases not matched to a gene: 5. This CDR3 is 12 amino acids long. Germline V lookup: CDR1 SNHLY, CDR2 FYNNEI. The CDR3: CASGNRGTEAFF. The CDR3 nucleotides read TGTGCCAGCGGTAACAGGGGAACTGAAGCTTTCTTT.

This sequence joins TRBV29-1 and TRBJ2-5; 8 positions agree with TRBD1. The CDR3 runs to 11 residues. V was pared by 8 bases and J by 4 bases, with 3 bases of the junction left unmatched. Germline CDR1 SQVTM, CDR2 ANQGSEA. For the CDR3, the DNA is TGCAGCCGGACAGGGCGAGAGACCCAGTACTTC. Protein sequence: CSRTGRETQYF.

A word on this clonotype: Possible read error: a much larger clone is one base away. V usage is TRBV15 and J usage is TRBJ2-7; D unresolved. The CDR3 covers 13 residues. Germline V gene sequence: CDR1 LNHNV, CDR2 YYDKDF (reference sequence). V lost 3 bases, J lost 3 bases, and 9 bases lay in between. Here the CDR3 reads CATSREINYEQYF. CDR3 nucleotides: TGTGCCACCAGCAGGGAGATTAACTACGAGCAGTACTTC.

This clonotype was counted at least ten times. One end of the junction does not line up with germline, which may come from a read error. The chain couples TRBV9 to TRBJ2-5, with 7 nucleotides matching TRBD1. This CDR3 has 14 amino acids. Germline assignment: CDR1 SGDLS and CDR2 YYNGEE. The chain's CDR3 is CASSPWDSQETQYF. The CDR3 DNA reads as TGTGCTAGCAGCCCCTGGGACAGTCAAGAGACCCAGTACTTC.

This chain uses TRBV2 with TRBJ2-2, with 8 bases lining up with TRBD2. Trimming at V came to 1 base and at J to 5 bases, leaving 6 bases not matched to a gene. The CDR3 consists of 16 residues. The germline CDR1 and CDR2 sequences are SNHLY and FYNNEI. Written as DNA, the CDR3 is TGTGCCAGCAGTGAAGAAGGCGGGGGGATGACCGGGGAGCTGTTTTTT. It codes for CASSEEGGGMTGELFF.

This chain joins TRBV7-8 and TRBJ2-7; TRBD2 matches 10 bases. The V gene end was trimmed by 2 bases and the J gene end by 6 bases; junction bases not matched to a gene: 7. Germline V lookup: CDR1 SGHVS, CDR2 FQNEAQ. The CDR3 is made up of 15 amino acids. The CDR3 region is CASSLMGLAWGEQYF. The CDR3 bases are TGTGCCAGCAGCTTAATGGGACTAGCGTGGGGCGAGCAGTACTTC.

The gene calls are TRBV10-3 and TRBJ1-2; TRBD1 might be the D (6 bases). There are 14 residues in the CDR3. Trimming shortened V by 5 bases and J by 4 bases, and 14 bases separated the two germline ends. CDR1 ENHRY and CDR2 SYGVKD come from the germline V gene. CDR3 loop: CAISLGGLVYGYTF. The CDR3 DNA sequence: TGTGCCATCAGTCTAGGGGGACTGGTCTATGGCTACACCTTC.

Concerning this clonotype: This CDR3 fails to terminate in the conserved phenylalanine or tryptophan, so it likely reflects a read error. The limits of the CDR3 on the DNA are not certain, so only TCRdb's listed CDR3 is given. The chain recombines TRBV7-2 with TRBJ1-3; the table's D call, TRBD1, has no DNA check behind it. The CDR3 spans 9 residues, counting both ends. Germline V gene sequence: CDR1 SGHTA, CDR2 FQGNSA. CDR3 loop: CASSREAQG.

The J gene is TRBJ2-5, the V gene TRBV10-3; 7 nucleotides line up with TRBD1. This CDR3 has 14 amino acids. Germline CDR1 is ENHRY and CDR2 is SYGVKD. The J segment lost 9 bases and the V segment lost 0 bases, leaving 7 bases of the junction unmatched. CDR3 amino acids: CAISESGGEMAQYF. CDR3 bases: TGTGCCATCAGTGAGTCAGGGGGCGAGATGGCCCAGTACTTC.

CDR3 DNA sequence: TGCGCCAGCAGCGGGGAAAGGGGACTCTACGAGCAGTTCTTC. Protein sequence: CASSGERGLYEQFF. The chain has TRBV5-1 and TRBJ2-7, with D maybe TRBD2 (6 bases). The closer fit of TRBJ2-1 to the DNA end suggests the J call may be wrong. CDR1 and CDR2 from the germline V gene are SGHRS and YFSETQ. The CDR3 has 14 residues.

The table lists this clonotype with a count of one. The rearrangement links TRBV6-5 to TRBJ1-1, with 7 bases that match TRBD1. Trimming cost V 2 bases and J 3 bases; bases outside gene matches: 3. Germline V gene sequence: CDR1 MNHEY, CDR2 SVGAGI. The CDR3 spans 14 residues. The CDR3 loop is CASSYPTGHTEAFF. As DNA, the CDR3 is TGTGCCAGCAGTTACCCGACAGGGCACACTGAAGCTTTCTTT.

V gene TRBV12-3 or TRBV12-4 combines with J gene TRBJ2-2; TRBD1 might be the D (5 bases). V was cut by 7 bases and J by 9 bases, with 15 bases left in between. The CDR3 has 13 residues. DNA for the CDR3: TGTGCCAGCACTTTCCAGGGTGGCAGGGAGCTGTTTTTT. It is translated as CASTFQGGRELFF.

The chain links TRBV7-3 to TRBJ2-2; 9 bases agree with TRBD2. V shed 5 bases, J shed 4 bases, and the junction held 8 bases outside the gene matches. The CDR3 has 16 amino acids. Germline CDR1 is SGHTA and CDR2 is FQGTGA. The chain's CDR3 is CASSRSGGRGTGELFF. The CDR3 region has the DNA TGTGCCAGCAGCCGAAGCGGGGGGCGGGGCACCGGGGAGCTGTTTTTT.

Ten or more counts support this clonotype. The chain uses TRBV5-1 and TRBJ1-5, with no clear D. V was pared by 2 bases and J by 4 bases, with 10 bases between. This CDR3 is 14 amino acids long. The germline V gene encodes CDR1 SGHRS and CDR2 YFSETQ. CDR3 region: CASSLGMSNQPQHF. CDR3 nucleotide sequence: TGCGCCAGCAGCTTAGGCATGTCTAATCAGCCCCAGCATTTT.

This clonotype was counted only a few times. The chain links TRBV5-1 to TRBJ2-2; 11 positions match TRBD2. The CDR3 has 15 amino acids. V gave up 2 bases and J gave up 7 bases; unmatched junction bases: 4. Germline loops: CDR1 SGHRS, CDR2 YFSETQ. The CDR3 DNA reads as TGCGCCAGCAGCTTCGAGACTAGCGGGGTCGGGGAGCTGTTTTTT. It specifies CASSFETSGVGELFF.

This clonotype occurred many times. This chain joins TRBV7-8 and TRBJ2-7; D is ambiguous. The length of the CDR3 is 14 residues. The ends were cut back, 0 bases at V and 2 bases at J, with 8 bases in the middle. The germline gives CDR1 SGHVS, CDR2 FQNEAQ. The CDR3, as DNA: TGTGCCAGCAGCTTAGCGTGGGAAACCTACGAGCAGTACTTC. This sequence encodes CASSLAWETYEQYF.

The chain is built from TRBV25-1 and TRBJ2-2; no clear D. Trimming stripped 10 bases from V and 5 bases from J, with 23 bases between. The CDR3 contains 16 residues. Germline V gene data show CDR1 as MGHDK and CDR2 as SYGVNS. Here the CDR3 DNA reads TGTGCCACCAGGCCCTTCGGGCGGATGGAAACCGGGGAGCTGTTTTTT. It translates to CATRPFGRMETGELFF. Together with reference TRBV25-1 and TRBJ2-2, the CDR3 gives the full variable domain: EADIYQTPRYLVIGTGKKITLECSQTMGHDKMYWYQQDPGMELHLIHYSYGVNSTEKGDLSSESTVSRIRTEHFPLTLESARPSHTSQYLCATRPFGRMETGELFFGEGSRLTVL.

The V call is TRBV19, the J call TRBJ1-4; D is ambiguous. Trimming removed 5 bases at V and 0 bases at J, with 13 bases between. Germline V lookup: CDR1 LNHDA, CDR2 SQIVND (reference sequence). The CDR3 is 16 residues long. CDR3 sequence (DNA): TGTGCCAGTAGTTCCCGGACGGAAACAACTAATGAAAAACTGTTTTTT. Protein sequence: CASSSRTETTNEKLFF. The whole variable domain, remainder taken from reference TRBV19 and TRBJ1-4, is DGGITQSPKYLFRKEGQNVTLSCEQNLNHDAMYWYRQDPGQGLRLIYYSQIVNDFQKGDIAEGYSVSREKKESFPLTVTSAQKNPTAFYLCASSSRTETTNEKLFFGSGTQLSVL.

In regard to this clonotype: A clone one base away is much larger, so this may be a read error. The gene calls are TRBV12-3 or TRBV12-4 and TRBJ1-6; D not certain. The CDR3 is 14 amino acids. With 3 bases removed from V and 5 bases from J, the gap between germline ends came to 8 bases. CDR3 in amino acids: CASSFRMDNSPLHF. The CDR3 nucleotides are TGTGCCAGCAGTTTCCGTATGGATAATTCACCCCTCCACTTT.

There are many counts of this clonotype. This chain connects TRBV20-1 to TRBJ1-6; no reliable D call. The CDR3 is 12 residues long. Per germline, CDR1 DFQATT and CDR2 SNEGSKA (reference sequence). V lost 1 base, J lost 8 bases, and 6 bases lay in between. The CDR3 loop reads CSARVNHSPLHF. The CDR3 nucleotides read TGCAGTGCTAGAGTAAATCATTCACCCCTCCACTTT.

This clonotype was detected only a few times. DNA of the CDR3: TGTGCCATCAGGGGGGGGGGGTCCTACGAGCAGTACTTC. This gives the protein CAIRGGGSYEQYF. This chain uses TRBV10-3 with TRBJ2-7, with TRBD2 matching over 7 bases. The CDR3 has 13 amino acids. The V and J ends lost 6 bases and 1 base, in that order; junction bases with no gene match: 3. Germline V gives CDR1 ENHRY, CDR2 SYGVKD.